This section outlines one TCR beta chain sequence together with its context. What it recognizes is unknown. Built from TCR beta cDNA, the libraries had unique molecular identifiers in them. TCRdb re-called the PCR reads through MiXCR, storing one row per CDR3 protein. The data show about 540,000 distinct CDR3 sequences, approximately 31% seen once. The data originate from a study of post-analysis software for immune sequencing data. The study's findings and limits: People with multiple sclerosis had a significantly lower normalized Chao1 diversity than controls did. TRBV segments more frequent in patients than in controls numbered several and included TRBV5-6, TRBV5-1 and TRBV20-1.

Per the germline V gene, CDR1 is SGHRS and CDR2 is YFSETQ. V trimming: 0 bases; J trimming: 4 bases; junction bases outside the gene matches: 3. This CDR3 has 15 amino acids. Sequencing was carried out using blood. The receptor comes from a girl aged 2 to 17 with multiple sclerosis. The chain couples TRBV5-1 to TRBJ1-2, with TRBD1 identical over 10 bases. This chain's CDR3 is CASSLGDRGGYGYTF. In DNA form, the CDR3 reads TGCGCCAGCAGCTTGGGGGACAGGGGAGGCTATGGCTACACCTTC.